Each of the 3 T cell receptor beta chains below was sequenced from the same sample in a study of blood T cell repertoires in COVID-19 (dated by TCRdb to about 2020). The protocol used for the library was the immunoSEQ multiplex PCR assay. TCRdb took over this immuneACCESS table, retaining in-frame rearrangements with V and J assigned. Such tables are incomplete; in checked studies, under half of the missing clones stem from an unresolved V gene, and the remainder is unexplained. The sample data list some 150,000 clones, and roughly 84% of these were observed just once. Around 4.8% of the sample is held by the ten biggest clonotypes. The sample comprised peripheral blood. These receptors all come from a human donor in a cohort sampled during active COVID-19.

The chain uses TRBV2 and TRBJ1-5; 8 bases are a match to TRBD1. The length of the CDR3 is 15 residues. Losses at the gene ends were 6 bases for V and 4 bases for J; bases not matched to a gene: 8. Germline loops: CDR1 SNHLY, CDR2 FYNNEI. This CDR3 reads CASRRDRGGNQPQHF. The CDR3 nucleotides read TGTGCCAGCAGAAGAGACAGGGGCGGTAATCAGCCCCAGCATTTT.

The chain links TRBV2 to TRBJ2-3, with 9 bases identical to TRBD2. Germline-derived CDR1 and CDR2 are SNHLY and FYNNEI. V was clipped by 6 bases and J by 2 bases; unmatched bases: 6. The CDR3 is 15 residues long. In DNA, the CDR3 is TGTGCCAGCAGGGCGACTAGCGGACTCACAGATACGCAGTATTTT. Translating it yields CASRATSGLTDTQYF. The full variable domain, rest sourced from reference TRBV2 and TRBJ2-3, is EPEVTQTPSHQVTQMGQEVILRCVPISNHLYFYWYRQILGQKVEFLVSFYNNEISEKSEIFDDQFSVERPDGSNFTLKIRSTKLEDSAMYFCASRATSGLTDTQYFGPGTRLTVL.

This clone has only a few counts. The chain has TRBV14 and TRBJ1-3, with D uncertain. V lost 3 bases and J lost 4, with 10 bases in between. Germline assignment: CDR1 SGHDN and CDR2 FVKESK. CDR3 length: 14 residues. The CDR3 loop is CASSHWPHGNTIYF. Here the CDR3 DNA reads TGTGCCAGCAGCCACTGGCCTCACGGAAACACCATATATTTT.